The T cell receptor (beta chain) under discussion was sequenced for a study of T-cell reconstitution after alpha-beta-depleted transplantation in children. This clonotype was observed at least ten times. Germline CDR1 is MNHEY and CDR2 is SMNVEV (reference sequence). The ends were cut back, 6 bases at V and 7 bases at J, with 9 bases in the middle. This CDR3 contains 12 residues. TCRbeta library construction was performed incorporating unique molecular identifiers. TCRdb re-analysed the PCR reads in MiXCR, keeping a single row per CDR3 protein. This repertoire shows over 70,000 distinct CDR3 sequences, more than 7% found once; its top ten account for approximately 7.2%.

The TCR sequence derives from a human donor who donated a stem cell graft to a child with congenital amegakaryocytic thrombocytopenia. The sample in question was PBMCs from the stem cell graft donor, obtained from the stem cell graft. V and J are TRBV27 and TRBJ2-2, with D maybe TRBD1 (5 bases). The DNA of the CDR3 is TGTGCCAGCAGGGGGCTAAACGGGGAGCTGTTTTTT. Protein: CASRGLNGELFF.